This T cell receptor beta chain was captured in a study of cytomegalovirus exposure and HLA in healthy donors. Overall study context: The 120 validation repertoires and the 650 to 850 first-cohort repertoires shared a platform, a later analysis reported.

It was the approximately 120-subject validation cohort, separate from the approximately 620-subject first cohort, to which the donors belonged. Sequencing was performed with immunoSEQ multiplex PCR; in TCRdb, only in-frame clones are kept and a portion is missing. The sample yields 90,000 to 150,000 clones, about 91% seen once. This receptor was taken from a man younger than 35 in good health and CMV-seronegative. Sequenced material: PBMCs.

In DNA, the CDR3 is TGTGCCAGCAGCAACGCGCCGGGACAGAGCTCCTATAATTCACCCCTCCACTTT. It codes for CASSNAPGQSSYNSPLHF. The chain joins TRBV7-6 to TRBJ1-6; 7 bases align to TRBD1. Germline V lookup: CDR1 SGHVS, CDR2 FNYEAQ. V lost 5 bases, J lost 0 bases, and 10 bases stayed unmatched. The CDR3 has 18 amino acids.